This T cell receptor (beta chain) was retrieved from a study of cytomegalovirus exposure and HLA in healthy donors. Overall study findings and caveats: A later analysis found common viral pathogens apparently linked to several of the most significant clusters. Analyses of presence and absence presupposed an approximately uniform sequencing depth across donors. There were 150 to 200 TCR beta chains listed as cytomegalovirus-associated.

The CDR3 extends over 15 amino acids. Trimming pared 3 bases from V and 0 bases from J, leaving 12 bases between. Germline assignment: CDR1 SNHLY and CDR2 FYNNEI. This clone was detected only a few times. The antigen is not known. The primer mix had 60 Vbeta and 13 Jbeta primers. TCRdb's copy holds only in-frame clones and misses some; the assay was immunoSEQ multiplex PCR. The sample records 150,000 to 200,000 clones, 77% being singletons. Healthy people donating bone marrow made up the donors. The sample taken for sequencing was PBMCs. This clonotype was sampled from a woman aged 25-40 years in good health and CMV-seronegative. This sequence joins TRBV2 and TRBJ2-7; the D gene is possibly TRBD2 (5 bases). The CDR3 region is CASSERARRSYEQYF. CDR3 in DNA: TGTGCCAGCAGTGAGAGGGCCCGACGCTCCTACGAGCAGTACTTC.